This TCR beta chain comes out of a study of T cells in Graves' hyperthyroidism and ophthalmopathy. Study information: The blood sample was taken at first diagnosis, before treatment began.

In making diagnoses, clinical symptoms, serum thyroxine and TRAb, thyroid ultrasound and orbital computed tomography were all used. About this clonotype: Its antigen is currently unknown.

From RNA transcripts, TCR beta CDR3 regions were amplified. With the HTBI primer set, the TCR CDR3 went through a first round of RT-PCR. Each CDR3 protein gets one entry after TCRdb re-called the multiplex PCR reads with MiXCR. Among approximately 200,000 distinct CDR3 sequences, about 18% were seen once, and the ten largest hold about 48%. Broader study findings: Through a model of 13 V-J features, ophthalmopathy was separated from stable hyperthyroidism.

V gave up 6 bases and J gave up 5 bases; unmatched junction bases: 8. This CDR3 spans 14 amino acids. The germline CDR1 and CDR2 sequences are ENHRY and SYGVKD. The source is a man aged 35 to 55 with Graves' hyperthyroidism. The J gene is TRBJ1-1, the V gene TRBV10-3; 8 bases match TRBD1. The sample was blood. The CDR3 nucleotides read TGTGCCATCAGAACGCAGGGGGCGCGAACTGAAGCTTTCTTT. Protein: CAIRTQGARTEAFF.